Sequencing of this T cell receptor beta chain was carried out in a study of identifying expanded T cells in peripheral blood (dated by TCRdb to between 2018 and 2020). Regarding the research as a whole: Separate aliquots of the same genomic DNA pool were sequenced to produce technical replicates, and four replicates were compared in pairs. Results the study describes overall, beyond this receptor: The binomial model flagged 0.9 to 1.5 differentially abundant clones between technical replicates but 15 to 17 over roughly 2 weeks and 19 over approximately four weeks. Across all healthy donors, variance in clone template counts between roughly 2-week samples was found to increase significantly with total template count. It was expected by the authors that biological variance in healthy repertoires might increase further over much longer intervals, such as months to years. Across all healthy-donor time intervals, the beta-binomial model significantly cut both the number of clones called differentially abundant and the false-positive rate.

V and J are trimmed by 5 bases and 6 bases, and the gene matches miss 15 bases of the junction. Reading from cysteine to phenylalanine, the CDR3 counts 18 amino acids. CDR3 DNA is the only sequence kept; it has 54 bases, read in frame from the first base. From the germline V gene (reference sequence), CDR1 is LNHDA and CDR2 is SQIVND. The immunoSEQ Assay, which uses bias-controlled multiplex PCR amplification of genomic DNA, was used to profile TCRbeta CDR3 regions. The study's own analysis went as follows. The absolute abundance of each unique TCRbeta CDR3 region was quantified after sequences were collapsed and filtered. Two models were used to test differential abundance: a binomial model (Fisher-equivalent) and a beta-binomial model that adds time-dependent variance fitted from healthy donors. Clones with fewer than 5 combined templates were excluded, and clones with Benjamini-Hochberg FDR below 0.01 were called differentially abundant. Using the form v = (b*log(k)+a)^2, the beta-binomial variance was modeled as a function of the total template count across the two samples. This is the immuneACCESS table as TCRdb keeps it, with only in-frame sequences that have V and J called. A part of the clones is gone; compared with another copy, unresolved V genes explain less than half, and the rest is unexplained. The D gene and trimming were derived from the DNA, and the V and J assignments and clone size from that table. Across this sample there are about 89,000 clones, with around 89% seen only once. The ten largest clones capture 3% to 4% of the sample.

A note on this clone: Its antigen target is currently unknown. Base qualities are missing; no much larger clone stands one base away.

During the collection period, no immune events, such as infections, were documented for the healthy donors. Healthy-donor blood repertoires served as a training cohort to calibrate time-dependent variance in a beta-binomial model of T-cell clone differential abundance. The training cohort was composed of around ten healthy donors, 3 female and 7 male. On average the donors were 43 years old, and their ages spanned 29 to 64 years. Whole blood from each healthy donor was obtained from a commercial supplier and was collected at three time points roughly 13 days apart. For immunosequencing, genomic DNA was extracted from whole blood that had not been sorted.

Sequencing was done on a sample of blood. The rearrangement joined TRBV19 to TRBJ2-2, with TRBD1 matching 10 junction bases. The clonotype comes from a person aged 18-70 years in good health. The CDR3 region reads CASSQLTGGARVAGELFF. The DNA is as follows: TGTGCCAGTAGTCAACTGACAGGGGGCGCAAGGGTTGCCGGGGAGCTGTTTTTT.